The table lists the clone carrying this TCR beta chain with many counts. Its antigen is currently unknown. The record originates from a study of neurological immune-mediated disorders. The CDR3 length is 15 residues. The V and J ends lost 1 base and 3 bases respectively, with 9 bases between them. Germline values: CDR1 SEHNR, CDR2 FQNEAQ (reference sequence). Notes on the study in general: One cluster of related CDR3 sequences contained, by phylogenetic grouping, the repertoires of 18 of 34 multiple sclerosis patients and formed a possible signature. Levels of TCR clonal expansion peaked in HTLV-1-associated myelopathy and reached their lowest in multiple sclerosis, under those of healthy controls.

Unsorted libraries were generated from 2 million PBMCs. These cells had been stored in RNAlater at -80 C. Each CDR3 protein is one row after TCRdb ran MiXCR on the 5' RACE reads. Here the sample spans just over 50,000 distinct CDR3 sequences, about 3.7% being singletons. The sequenced sample was PBMCs. V is TRBV7-9 and J is TRBJ2-2; D unresolved. This TCR was recovered from a man aged 35 to 55 with multiple sclerosis. The CDR3 reads CASSLVSADTGELFF. The CDR3 DNA reads TGTGCCAGCAGCTTAGTTTCGGCTGACACCGGGGAGCTGTTTTTT.